This is a list of T cell receptor beta chains from one sample in a study of T cell repertoires in cytomegalovirus infection. TCRdb passed the reads through MiXCR, listing each CDR3 protein once. The top ten clones hold around 13% of a sample with fewer than 550,000 distinct CDR3 sequences, about a third of them seen once. Sequenced input: PBMCs. These receptors were collected from a human donor in good health (CMV status not recorded). Some clones in this sample may be carry-over from other donors' samples. The CDR3 runs from the conserved cysteine through the conserved F or W. D genes are given only for firm matches. A row's size may be missing; if present it is once, few, many or a size class.

few	TRBV5-1	NA	15	TRBJ2-7	CASRRATGPAYEQYF	TGCGCCAGCAGAAGGGCGACAGGACCAGCCTACGAGCAGTACTTC
few	TRBV6-1	TRBD1	14	TRBJ1-1	CASRKDRANTEAFF	TGTGCCAGCAGGAAGGACAGGGCGAACACTGAAGCTTTCTTT
few	TRBV5-4	TRBD2	16	TRBJ2-7	CASRLELTSVRGEQYF	TGTGCCAGCAGGTTGGAGTTGACTAGCGTCAGGGGCGAGCAGTACTTC
NA	TRBV7-9	TRBD1	14	TRBJ2-7	CASSIADRVYEQYF	TGTGCCAGCAGCATAGCGGACAGGGTTTACGAGCAGTACTTC
few	TRBV2	NA	16	TRBJ1-1	CASSDQGLYMNTEAFF	TGTGCCAGCAGTGATCAGGGGTTATACATGAACACTGAAGCTTTCTTT
NA	TRBV7-2	NA	15	TRBJ1-2	CASSLELGLGYGYTF	TGTGCCAGCAGCTTAGAACTTGGCCTGGGCTATGGCTACACCTTC
few	TRBV2	NA	13	TRBJ1-6	CASSRVGDSPLHF	TGTGCCAGCAGCAGGGTTGGGGATTCACCCCTCCACTTT
NA	TRBV19	NA	14	TRBJ1-4	CASSEVGTNEKLFF	TGTGCCAGTAGTGAAGTAGGCACGAATGAAAAACTGTTTTTT
few	TRBV5-4	TRBD2	15	TRBJ2-3	CASSLGGTRRDTQYF	TGTGCCAGCAGCTTGGGTGGGACTAGAAGAGATACGCAGTATTTT
few	TRBV6-1	NA	14	TRBJ1-6	CASSEVVSNSPLHF	TGTGCCAGCAGTGAAGTCGTCAGCAATTCACCCCTCCACTTT
NA	TRBV30	NA	13	TRBJ1-6	CASGEGFNSPLHF	TGTGCCAGCGGGGAGGGATTCAACTCACCCCTCCACTTT
few	TRBV20-1	NA	14	TRBJ1-5	CSANGGRLGQPQHF	TGCAGTGCCAATGGGGGACGGCTGGGGCAGCCCCAGCATTTT
NA	TRBV5-1	TRBD1	14	TRBJ2-3	CASSWDRATDTQYF	TGCGCCAGCAGCTGGGACAGGGCCACAGATACGCAGTATTTT
NA	TRBV6-5	TRBD2	15	TRBJ2-2	CASSYGRAGSGELFF	TGTGCCAGCAGTTACGGGAGGGCAGGTTCCGGGGAGCTGTTTTTT
NA	TRBV6-4	NA	16	TRBJ2-3	CASSESGSGGTDTQYF	TGTGCCAGCAGTGAATCGGGTAGCGGTGGCACAGATACGCAGTATTTT